This TCR beta chain was obtained from a study of CD8 T cells in ankylosing spondylitis. Quantitative barcoded 5'-RACE was used to prepare TCR beta libraries. TCRdb fed the 5' RACE reads into MiXCR, producing one record per CDR3 protein. The table has nearly 350,000 distinct CDR3 sequences, 14% to 15% seen once. General study findings and limits: From matched ankylosing spondylitis synovial fluid, disease-linked clones were reportedly recovered at significantly enriched levels. For ankylosing spondylitis blood, a TCR beta motif of seven to nine highly homologous variants appeared characteristic. The authors found the disease-linked clones to be CD8+ and relatively rare in peripheral blood.

This clonotype was observed many times. The antigen is unknown. V lost 2 bases to trimming and J lost 0 bases; unmatched junction nucleotides: 1. The length of the CDR3 is 14 residues. Germline CDR1 reads SGHRS; CDR2 reads YFSETQ. The receptor was isolated from a male donor with ankylosing spondylitis or in good health (not recorded which). Sequencing used blood, either unsorted or a sorted T cell fraction (not recorded which). This rearrangement joins TRBV5-1 to TRBJ1-1; 7 positions match TRBD1. The CDR3 DNA reads as TGCGCCAGCAGCTTCGGACAGGTGAACACTGAAGCTTTCTTT. The encoded protein is CASSFGQVNTEAFF.